Below, 4 T cell receptor beta chains from the same sample are listed, as sequenced in a study of shared clonotypes between healthy human individuals. The method was immunoSEQ multiplex PCR; TCRdb's version includes in-frame clones alone and lacks a portion of them. The table records roughly 1,800,000 clones, roughly 94% of them present only once. Naive CD8 cells, CD45RO-negative and positively selected for CCR7, excluded terminally differentiated effector memory CD45RA+ cells. Sequenced material: naive CD8+ T cells sorted from blood. Source of these receptors: a man aged 18 to 30 in good health.

The rearrangement uses TRBV9 and TRBJ1-1, with D unresolved. CDR3 size: 13 residues. Trimming shortened V by 4 bases and J by 0 bases, and 7 bases separated the two germline ends. CDR1 SGDLS and CDR2 YYNGEE come from the germline V gene. The CDR3 DNA is TGTGCCAGCAGCTCTACAGTGAACACTGAAGCTTTCTTT. This gives the protein CASSSTVNTEAFF.

The chain joins TRBV11-2 to TRBJ2-7; TRBD2 might be the D (6 bases). With 5 bases removed from V and 3 bases from J, the gap between germline ends came to 14 bases. CDR1 and CDR2 (germline): SGHAT, FQNNGV. The CDR3 covers 14 residues. The CDR3, as DNA: TGTGCCAGCAGCGGCAGCGCCGGGAGCTACGAGCAGTACTTC. It specifies CASSGSAGSYEQYF.

V gene TRBV7-9 combines with J gene TRBJ2-7; either TRBD1 or TRBD2 may supply D (5 bases each). Trimming shortened V by 8 bases and J by 6 bases, and 23 bases separated the two germline ends. This CDR3 has 15 residues. From germline, CDR1 is SEHNR and CDR2 FQNEAQ (reference sequence). CDR3 in amino acids: CASREVEGTETEQYF. For the CDR3, the DNA is TGTGCCAGCCGCGAGGTTGAGGGGACCGAAACCGAGCAGTACTTC.

V and J are TRBV19 and TRBJ2-7; TRBD2 might be the D (6 bases). The germline CDR1 and CDR2 sequences are LNHDA and SQIVND (reference sequence). Trimming shortened V by 5 bases and J by 0 bases, and 14 bases separated the two germline ends. This CDR3 has 15 amino acids. CDR3 protein: CASSDTSSISYEQYF. The CDR3 DNA sequence: TGTGCCAGTAGTGACACTAGCTCCATCTCCTACGAGCAGTACTTC.